The 9 T cell receptor beta chains below come from one sample, sequenced in a study of early stage breast cancer tumors. Sequenced by immunoSEQ multiplex PCR; TCRdb stores in-frame clones only, minus some. Here the sample spans over 6,500 clones, approximately 66% being singletons. The sequencing input was breast tumor tissue. These receptors all stem from a person between 65 and 79 years old with breast cancer.

The rearrangement uses TRBV9 and TRBJ2-3; 10 bases agree with TRBD1. J gave up 6 bases and V 3 bases, and 13 bases lay outside the gene matches. CDR1 is SGDLS and CDR2 is YYNGEE in the germline V gene. CDR3 size: 17 residues. The CDR3 loop reads CASSGASGTGVSDTQYF. The DNA of the CDR3 is TGTGCCAGCAGCGGGGCCTCCGGGACAGGGGTATCGGATACGCAGTATTTT.

The V and J genes are TRBV6-6 and TRBJ1-1, with D tentatively TRBD1 (6 bases). V was clipped by 6 bases and J by 3 bases, with 17 bases between them. This CDR3 is built from 15 residues. Looked up from germline, CDR1 is MNHNY and CDR2 is SVGAGI (reference sequence). The CDR3 spells CASSPRGMKDTEAFF. Written as DNA, the CDR3 is TGTGCCAGCAGCCCCAGGGGAATGAAGGACACTGAAGCTTTCTTT.

The chain is built from TRBV5-1 and TRBJ2-5; 7 bases align to TRBD1. The last part of the DNA fits TRBJ2-7 better; the J call may be wrong. The CDR3 spans 15 residues. From germline, CDR1 is SGHRS and CDR2 YFSETQ. The CDR3 bases are TGCGCCAGCAGCTCTTCAGGGGGTAGAGGCTACGAGCAGTACTTC. The encoded protein is CASSSSGGRGYEQYF.

The J gene is TRBJ1-6, the V gene TRBV6-1, with TRBD1 identical over 7 bases. V lost 1 base to trimming and J lost 6 bases; unmatched junction nucleotides: 6. The CDR3 has 16 amino acids. Looked up from germline, CDR1 is MNHNS and CDR2 is SASEGT. The CDR3 nucleotides are TGTGCCAGCAGTGAAGATCGGACAGGAGCTAATTCACCCCTCCACTTT. This sequence encodes CASSEDRTGANSPLHF.

The chain combines TRBV7-8 with TRBJ2-3, with TRBD2 matching 13 bases. This CDR3 is 17 amino acids long. After removal of 5 bases from V and 2 bases from J, the junction contained 7 bases not matched to a gene. Germline values: CDR1 SGHVS, CDR2 FQNEAQ. For the CDR3, the DNA is TGTGCCAGCAGCCCAAGACTAGCGGGGGGCTACACAGATACGCAGTATTTT. Translating gives CASSPRLAGGYTDTQYF. Variable domain in full (rest from reference TRBV7-8 and TRBJ2-3): GAGVSQSPRYKVAKRGQDVALRCDPISGHVSLFWYQQALGQGPEFLTYFQNEAQLDKSGLPSDRFFAERPEGSVSTLKIQRTQQEDSAVYLCASSPRLAGGYTDTQYFGPGTRLTVL.

The chain combines TRBV7-2 with TRBJ2-4; no reliable D call. Germline CDR1 and CDR2: SGHTA and FQGNSA. The CDR3 covers 15 residues. V was clipped by 0 bases and J by 0 bases, with 6 bases between them. This CDR3 is CASSLAYLAKNIQYF. DNA of the CDR3: TGTGCCAGCAGCTTAGCCTATCTAGCCAAAAACATTCAGTACTTC.

V and J are TRBV13 and TRBJ1-2, with D uncertain. This CDR3 comprises 18 residues. Germline CDR1 is PRHDT and CDR2 is FYEKMQ (reference sequence). V was trimmed by 3 bases and J by 0 bases, leaving 20 bases between them. CDR3 region: CASSFTLVGGSANYGYTF. Here the CDR3 DNA reads TGTGCCAGCAGCTTTACCCTGGTGGGAGGGTCGGCTAACTATGGCTACACCTTC.

This clone occurred once. Mismatch with germline at one junction end may stem from a read error. DNA for the CDR3: TGTGCCAACAGCTCGGACTATCCCCACAATGAGCAGTTCTTC. The encoded protein is CANSSDYPHNEQFF. This chain connects TRBV7-6 to TRBJ2-1; TRBD2 might be the D (6 bases). This CDR3 spans 14 amino acids. Germline lookup yields CDR1 SGHVS and CDR2 FNYEAQ.

The chain has TRBV18 and TRBJ1-6; tentatively, D is TRBD1 (5 bases). Germline V gives CDR1 KGHSH, CDR2 LQKENI. With 6 bases removed from V and 7 bases from J, the gap between germline ends came to 10 bases. CDR3 length equals 13 residues. Written as DNA, the CDR3 is TGTGCCAGCTCGACAGATTTAAATTCACCCCTCCACTTT. Amino acids: CASSTDLNSPLHF.